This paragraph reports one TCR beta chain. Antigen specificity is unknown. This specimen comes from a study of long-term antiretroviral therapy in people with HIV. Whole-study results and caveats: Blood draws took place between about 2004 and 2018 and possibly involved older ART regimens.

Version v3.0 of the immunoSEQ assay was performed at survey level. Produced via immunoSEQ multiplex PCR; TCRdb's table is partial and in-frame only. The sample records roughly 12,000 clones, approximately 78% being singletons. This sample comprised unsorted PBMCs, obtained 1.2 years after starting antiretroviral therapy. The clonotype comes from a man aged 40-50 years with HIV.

The CDR3 DNA follows: TGTGCCAGCAGCTTTGAAAGCTCCTACAATGAGCAGTTCTTC. It is translated as CASSFESSYNEQFF. V gene TRBV7-9 combines with J gene TRBJ2-1; D gene unclear. Trimming cost V 3 bases and J 0 bases, with 6 bases left between them. The CDR3 length is 14 residues. Germline values: CDR1 SEHNR, CDR2 FQNEAQ (reference sequence). The full variable domain, rest sourced from reference TRBV7-9 and TRBJ2-1, is DTGVSQNPRHKITKRGQNVTFRCDPISEHNRLYWYRQTLGQGPEFLTYFQNEAQLEKSRLLSDRFSAERPKGSFSTLEIQRTEQGDSAMYLCASSFESSYNEQFFGPGTRLTVL.